These 19 T cell receptor beta chains originate from one sample sequenced in a study of T cells in tuberculosis. The assay was immunoSEQ multiplex PCR, and TCRdb's table has in-frame clones only and misses some. This table has about 34,000 clones, 80% to 95% appearing once. Sample: PBMCs. These receptors originate from a donor aged 10-29 years with latent tuberculosis or without tuberculosis infection.

The genes are TRBV27 and TRBJ2-5; no clear D gene. CDR3 length: 12 residues. V was shortened by 0 bases and J by 5 bases, with 4 bases between the two germline ends. The germline V gene has CDR1 MNHEY and CDR2 SMNVEV (reference sequence). CDR3 sequence (DNA): TGTGCCAGCAGTTTATCCATGGAGACCCAGTACTTC. Protein sequence: CASSLSMETQYF.

The chain carries TRBV11-2 and TRBJ2-3; D is undetermined. V lost 2 bases, J lost 1 base, and 4 bases lay in between. Germline V gene lookup returns CDR1 SGHAT and CDR2 FQNNGV. The CDR3 has 13 amino acids. The CDR3 reads CASSLQGTDTQYF. In nucleotides, the CDR3 is TGTGCCAGCAGCTTACAGGGCACAGATACGCAGTATTTT.

V and J are TRBV6-5 and TRBJ2-7, with 9 bases that match TRBD1. The CDR3 covers 15 residues. Germline loops: CDR1 MNHEY, CDR2 SVGAGI. Trimming removed 4 bases from V and 5 bases from J; junction bases left unmatched: 9. The CDR3 here is CASSSVGQGINEQYF. In nucleotides, the CDR3 is TGTGCCAGCAGTTCCGTAGGACAGGGGATCAACGAGCAGTACTTC.

This chain connects TRBV19 to TRBJ2-1; a weak D match, TRBD2 (6 bases). The CDR3 loop spans 16 amino acids. V was pared by 2 bases and J by 4 bases, with 15 bases between. From germline, CDR1 is LNHDA and CDR2 SQIVND (reference sequence). The CDR3 DNA is TGTGCCAGTAGTATACGGTCAGGAGGGCTATACAATGAGCAGTTCTTC. Protein product: CASSIRSGGLYNEQFF.

V usage is TRBV9 and J usage is TRBJ2-2; D gene uncertain. The CDR3 totals 15 residues. CDR1 SGDLS and CDR2 YYNGEE come from the germline V gene. Trimming removed 0 bases at V and 4 bases at J, with 10 bases between. The CDR3 DNA sequence: TGTGCCAGCAGCGTAGAAGTCAGAATCACCGGGGAGCTGTTTTTT. It encodes CASSVEVRITGELFF.

This clone has just a few counts. The chain carries TRBV7-9 and TRBJ1-1; no clear D. The CDR3 runs 13 residues. Trimming left V 1 base short and J 5 bases short, with 8 bases between. Germline CDR1 is SEHNR and CDR2 is FQNEAQ (reference sequence). CDR3 bases: TGTGCCAGCAGCTTAGAATGGACTACTGAAGCTTTCTTT. Translating gives CASSLEWTTEAFF.

The CDR3 DNA sequence: TGTGCCAGCAGCTCCGAACTCTTCGCGGGGAAGAACACTGAAGCTTTCTTT. Its translation is CASSSELFAGKNTEAFF. The rearrangement links TRBV7-8 to TRBJ1-1; D ambiguous. CDR1 is SGHVS, CDR2 FQNEAQ, per germline. Trimming removed 4 bases at V and 1 base at J, with 19 bases between. The CDR3 is 17 residues long.

CDR3 in DNA: TGTGCCAGCAGTAAAGGGGACAAGACAGATACGCAGTATTTT. Its protein is CASSKGDKTDTQYF. The rearrangement joins TRBV6-1 to TRBJ2-3, with D possibly matching TRBD1 (6 bases). The CDR3 is 14 amino acids. The V gene's germline CDR1 is MNHNS and CDR2 SASEGT. Between the trimmed V and J ends, which lost 5 bases and 3 bases, there was a span of 12 bases.

In this sample, this clone turned up once. J is TRBJ2-5 and V is TRBV5-1; 8 nucleotides align to TRBD2. Trimming at V came to 0 bases and at J to 5 bases, leaving 12 bases not matched to a gene. The germline CDR1 and CDR2 sequences are SGHRS and YFSETQ. CDR3 length: 17 amino acids. CDR3 in DNA: TGCGCCAGCAGCTTGGTTGGACTAGCTTCGTTCGGTGAGACCCAGTACTTC. Encoded protein: CASSLVGLASFGETQYF.

The genes are TRBV27 and TRBJ2-2; 9 bases fit TRBD1. This CDR3 spans 15 amino acids. The germline gives CDR1 MNHEY, CDR2 SMNVEV (reference sequence). Losses at the gene ends were 2 bases for V and 10 bases for J; bases not matched to a gene: 8. This CDR3 reads CASSLKKGTGTELFF. The CDR3 coding sequence is TGTGCCAGCAGTTTAAAGAAGGGGACAGGGACGGAGCTGTTTTTT.

This clone has only one observation. V gene TRBV19 combines with J gene TRBJ1-6, with TRBD1 identical over 10 bases. Trimming took 5 bases from V and 8 from J; bases not matched to a gene: 12. CDR3 length: 17 amino acids. Germline V lookup: CDR1 LNHDA, CDR2 SQIVND (reference sequence). DNA of the CDR3: TGTGCCAGTAGTTTCCCCCCGACAGGGGGCGCCGATTCACCCCTCCACTTT. As protein: CASSFPPTGGADSPLHF.

The chain is built from TRBV6-5 and TRBJ2-5; a weak D match, TRBD1 (6 bases). CDR1 MNHEY and CDR2 SVGAGI come from the germline V gene. The CDR3 is 14 residues long. The V end was cut by 8 bases, the J end by 2 bases, with 15 bases between. The CDR3 loop is CASGKGHPQETQYF. The CDR3 DNA follows: TGTGCCAGCGGGAAGGGACATCCTCAAGAGACCCAGTACTTC.

The chain combines TRBV4-1 with TRBJ2-1; 11 nucleotides agree with TRBD2. V lost 3 bases and J lost 0; bases outside the gene matches: 10. This CDR3 region has 19 residues. The germline CDR1 and CDR2 sequences are MGHRA and YSYEKL. The CDR3 DNA reads as TGCGCCAGCAGCCAGCCGGGACTAGCGGTGATGTCCTCCTACAATGAGCAGTTCTTC. Its protein is CASSQPGLAVMSSYNEQFF.

The V gene is TRBV6-6, the J gene TRBJ2-1, with 7 bases fitting TRBD2. V was pared by 5 bases and J by 5 bases, with 9 bases of the junction left unmatched. Germline lookup yields CDR1 MNHNY and CDR2 SVGAGI (reference sequence). This CDR3 is built from 15 residues. The CDR3 nucleotides read TGTGCCAGCAGTCCCTGGACTAGATTGAACAATGAGCAGTTCTTC. Translating gives CASSPWTRLNNEQFF.

The rearrangement uses TRBV28 and TRBJ2-7; perhaps TRBD1 as D (6 bases). CDR3 length: 14 amino acids. V lost 1 base and J 2 bases, leaving 9 bases between the germline ends. In germline, CDR1 is MDHEN, CDR2 SYDVKM. The CDR3 loop reads CASSLSGVPYEQYF. The CDR3 bases are TGTGCCAGCAGTTTATCAGGGGTCCCCTACGAGCAGTACTTC.

This clone has more than one count but fewer than ten. The V and J genes are TRBV2 and TRBJ2-7; maybe TRBD2 (5 bases). Germline assignment: CDR1 SNHLY and CDR2 FYNNEI. The germline V and J ends were trimmed by 7 bases and 5 bases, with 12 bases remaining between them. This CDR3 contains 12 residues. CDR3 sequence reads: CASTRGRDEQYF. CDR3 DNA: TGTGCCAGCACCCGGGGAAGGGACGAGCAGTACTTC.

This rearrangement joins TRBV7-9 to TRBJ1-4; 7 bases fit TRBD1. After removal of 4 bases from V and 4 bases from J, the junction contained 3 bases not matched to a gene. CDR1 and CDR2 (germline): SEHNR, FQNEAQ (reference sequence). CDR3 size: 14 residues. Written as DNA, the CDR3 is TGTGCCAGCAGCTCAGGGGGGATTAATGAAAAACTGTTTTTT. Amino acid sequence: CASSSGGINEKLFF.

The chain is built from TRBV4-2 and TRBJ2-7; 12 nucleotides align to TRBD2. Trimming at V came to 3 bases and at J to 6 bases, leaving 6 bases not matched to a gene. CDR1 is LGHNA, CDR2 YNFKEQ, per germline. This CDR3 comprises 15 residues. The CDR3 is CASSQTSGSSGEQYF. CDR3 DNA: TGTGCCAGCAGCCAGACTAGCGGGAGTTCTGGCGAGCAGTACTTC.

CDR3 amino acids: CASSLDISSYEQYF. Written as DNA, the CDR3 is TGTGCCAGCTCACTCGACATCTCCTCCTACGAGCAGTACTTC. The chain combines TRBV18 with TRBJ2-7; D call uncertain. The CDR3 runs 14 residues. Trimming took off 4 bases at V and 0 bases at J, with 10 bases between the two ends. Germline V gene data show CDR1 as KGHSH and CDR2 as LQKENI.